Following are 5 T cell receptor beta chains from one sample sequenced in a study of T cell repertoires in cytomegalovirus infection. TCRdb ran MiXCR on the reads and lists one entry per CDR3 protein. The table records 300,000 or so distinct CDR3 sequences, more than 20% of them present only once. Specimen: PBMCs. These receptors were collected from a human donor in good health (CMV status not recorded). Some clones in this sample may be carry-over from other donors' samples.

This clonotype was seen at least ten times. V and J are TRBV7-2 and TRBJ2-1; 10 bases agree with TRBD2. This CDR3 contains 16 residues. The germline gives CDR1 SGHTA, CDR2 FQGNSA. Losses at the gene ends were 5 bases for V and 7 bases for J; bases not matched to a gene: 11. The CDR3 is CASSPPGLAGVNEQFF. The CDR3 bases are TGTGCCAGCAGCCCCCCCGGGCTAGCGGGAGTAAATGAGCAGTTCTTC. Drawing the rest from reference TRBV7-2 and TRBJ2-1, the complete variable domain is GAGVSQSPSNKVTEKGKDVELRCDPISGHTALYWYRQSLGQGLEFLIYFQGNSAPDKSGLPSDRFSAERTGGSVSTLTIQRTQQEDSAVYLCASSPPGLAGVNEQFFGPGTRLTVL.

CDR3 sequence reads: CASTGPFWSDYGYTF. The CDR3 coding sequence is TGTGCCAGCACCGGGCCCTTCTGGTCTGACTATGGCTACACCTTC. The chain couples TRBV7-1 to TRBJ1-2; unclear D gene. TRBV7-1 is flagged as an ORF with uncertain function. V was pared by 7 bases and J by 3 bases, with 18 bases between. The CDR3 is made up of 15 amino acids.

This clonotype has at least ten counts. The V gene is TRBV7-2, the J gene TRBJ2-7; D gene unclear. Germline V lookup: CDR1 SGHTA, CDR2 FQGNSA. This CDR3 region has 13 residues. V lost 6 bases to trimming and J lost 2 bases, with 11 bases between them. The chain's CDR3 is CASSLRLAYEQYF. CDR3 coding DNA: TGTGCCAGCAGTTTGCGACTCGCCTACGAGCAGTACTTC. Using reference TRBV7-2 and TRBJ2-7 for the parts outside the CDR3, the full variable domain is GAGVSQSPSNKVTEKGKDVELRCDPISGHTALYWYRQSLGQGLEFLIYFQGNSAPDKSGLPSDRFSAERTGGSVSTLTIQRTQQEDSAVYLCASSLRLAYEQYFGPGTRLTVT.

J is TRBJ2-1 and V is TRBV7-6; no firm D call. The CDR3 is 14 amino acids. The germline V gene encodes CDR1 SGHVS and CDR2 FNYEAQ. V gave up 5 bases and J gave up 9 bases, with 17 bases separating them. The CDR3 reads CASSASRDWGEQFF. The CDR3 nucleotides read TGTGCCAGCAGCGCCAGTAGAGATTGGGGTGAGCAGTTCTTC.

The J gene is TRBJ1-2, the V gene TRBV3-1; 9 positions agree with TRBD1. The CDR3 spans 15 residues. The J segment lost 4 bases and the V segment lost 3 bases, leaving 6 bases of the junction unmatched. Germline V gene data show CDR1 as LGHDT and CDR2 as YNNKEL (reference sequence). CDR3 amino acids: CASSHPGTGLYGYTF. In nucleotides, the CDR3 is TGTGCCAGCAGCCACCCCGGGACAGGGCTCTATGGCTACACCTTC.